The 3 T cell receptor beta chains below come from one sample, sequenced in a study of cytotoxic CD8 clonotypes in ibrutinib-treated CLL. Data came from immunoSEQ multiplex PCR; TCRdb stores just in-frame clones and leaves some out. The table has 150,000 to 200,000 clones, roughly 72% seen once; the top ten hold about an eighth. The sample in question was PBMCs, obtained after 24 months of ibrutinib treatment. The origin of the receptors is a human donor with chronic lymphocytic leukemia.

The table lists this clone with a few counts. This chain's CDR3 is CASSESRTGTLGGYTF. The CDR3 bases are TGCGCCAGCAGTGAGTCTAGGACAGGGACATTAGGGGGCTACACCTTC. V and J are TRBV10-2 and TRBJ1-2; 8 bases align to TRBD1. J lost 8 bases, V lost 0 bases, and 11 bases had no gene match. This CDR3 comprises 16 residues. Per germline, CDR1 WSHSY and CDR2 SAAADI.

V gene TRBV9 combines with J gene TRBJ1-2; perhaps TRBD1 as D (5 bases). V shed 2 bases and J shed 6 bases, with 14 bases lying between them. Germline lookup yields CDR1 SGDLS and CDR2 YYNGEE. The CDR3 length is 14 residues. In DNA, the CDR3 is TGTGCCAGCAGCGTGGGAGGGGCTAAAAATGGCTACACCTTC. It specifies CASSVGGAKNGYTF. Combining the CDR3 with reference TRBV9 and TRBJ1-2 gives the whole variable domain DSGVTQTPKHLITATGQRVTLRCSPRSGDLSVYWYQQSLDQGLQFLIQYYNGEERAKGNILERFSAQQFPDLHSELNLSSLELGDSALYFCASSVGGAKNGYTFGSGTRLTVV.

The chain has TRBV5-6 and TRBJ2-7; TRBD2 matches at 11 bases. The trim removed 4 bases at V and 3 bases at J, leaving 6 bases unmatched. CDR1 is SGHDT and CDR2 is YYEEEE in the germline V gene. The CDR3 sequence is 15 residues long. CDR3 coding DNA: TGTGCCAGCAGCCGACGACTAGCGGGATACTACGAGCAGTACTTC. Protein sequence: CASSRRLAGYYEQYF.